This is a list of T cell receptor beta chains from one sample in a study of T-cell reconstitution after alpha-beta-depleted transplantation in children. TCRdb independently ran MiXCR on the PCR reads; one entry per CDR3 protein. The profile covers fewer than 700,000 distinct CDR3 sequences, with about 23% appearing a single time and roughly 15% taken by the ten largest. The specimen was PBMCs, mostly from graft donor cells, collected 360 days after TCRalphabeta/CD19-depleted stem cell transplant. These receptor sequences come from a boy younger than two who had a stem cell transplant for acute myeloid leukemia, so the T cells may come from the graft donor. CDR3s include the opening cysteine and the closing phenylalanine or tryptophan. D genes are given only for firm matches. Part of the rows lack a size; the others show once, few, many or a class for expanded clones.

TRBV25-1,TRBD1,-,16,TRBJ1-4,CASSRQGAQGNEKLFF,TGTGCCAGCAGTAGACAGGGGGCTCAGGGAAATGAAAAACTGTTTTTT
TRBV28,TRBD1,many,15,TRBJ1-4,CASSPWDRDSEKLFF,TGTGCCAGCAGTCCATGGGACAGGGACTCGGAAAAACTGTTTTTT
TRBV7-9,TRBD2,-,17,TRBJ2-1,CASSPRASGSLNNEQLF,TGTGCCAGCAGCCCAAGGGCTAGCGGGAGCCTCAACAATGAGCAGTTATTC
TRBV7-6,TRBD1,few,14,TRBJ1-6,CASSYTGENSPLHF,TGTGCCAGCAGCTATACAGGGGAGAATTCACCCCTCCACTTT
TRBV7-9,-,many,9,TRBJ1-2,CASSYDRDF,TGTGCCAGCAGCTATGACAGAGACTTC
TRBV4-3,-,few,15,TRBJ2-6,CASSQEGFGANVLTF,TGCGCCAGCAGCCAAGAGGGTTTTGGGGCCAACGTCCTGACTTTC
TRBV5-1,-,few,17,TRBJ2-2,CASSHSQGRANTGELFF,TGCGCCAGCAGCCATTCCCAGGGGCGCGCGAACACCGGGGAGCTGTTTTTT
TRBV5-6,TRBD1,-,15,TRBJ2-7,CASSSATGAVYEQYF,TGTGCCAGCAGCTCCGCGACAGGGGCTGTTTACGAGCAGTACTTC
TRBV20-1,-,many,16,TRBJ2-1,CSAREDGTPSDNEQFF,TGCAGTGCTAGAGAGGACGGGACTCCATCCGACAATGAGCAGTTCTTC
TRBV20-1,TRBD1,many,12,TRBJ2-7,CSANHRGHEQYF,TGCAGTGCTAACCACAGGGGACACGAGCAGTACTTC
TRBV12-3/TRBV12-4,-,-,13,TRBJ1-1,CASIRVGGTEAFF,TGTGCCAGCATTAGGGTGGGGGGCACTGAAGCTTTCTTT
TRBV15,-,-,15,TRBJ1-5,CATSDGPAAGQPQHF,TGTGCCACCAGCGACGGGCCCGCTGCGGGTCAGCCCCAGCATTTT
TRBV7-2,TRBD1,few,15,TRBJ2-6,CASREQGLGANVLTF,TGTGCCAGCAGGGAACAGGGGCTCGGGGCCAACGTCCTGACTTTC
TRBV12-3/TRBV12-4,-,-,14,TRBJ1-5,CASSLEDLNQPQHF,TGTGCCAGCAGTTTAGAGGATCTCAATCAGCCCCAGCATTTT
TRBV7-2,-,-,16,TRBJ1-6,CASSLGRGARGSPLHF,TGTGCCAGCAGCTTAGGAAGGGGGGCACGGGGTTCACCCCTCCACTTT
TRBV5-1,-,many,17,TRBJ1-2,CASSPFLDTMVNYGYTF,TGCGCCAGCAGCCCGTTCCTTGACACGATGGTAAACTATGGCTACACCTTC
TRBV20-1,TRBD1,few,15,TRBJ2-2,CSARPTGGIAGELFF,TGCAGTGCTAGACCCACAGGGGGTATCGCCGGGGAGCTGTTTTTT
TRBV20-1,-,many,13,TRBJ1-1,CSARRAENTEAFF,TGCAGTGCTAGAAGGGCAGAGAACACTGAAGCTTTCTTT
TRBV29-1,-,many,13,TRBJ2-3,CSVEPLATDTQYF,TGCAGCGTTGAACCACTAGCTACAGATACGCAGTATTTT
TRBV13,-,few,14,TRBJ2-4,CASSPYRESGIQYF,TGTGCCAGCAGCCCCTACAGGGAAAGTGGCATTCAGTACTTC
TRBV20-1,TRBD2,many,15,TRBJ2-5,CSAFHSGISQETQYF,TGCAGTGCTTTTCATAGCGGGATAAGCCAAGAGACCCAGTACTTC
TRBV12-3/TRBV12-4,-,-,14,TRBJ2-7,CASSPSTDSYEQYF,TGTGCCAGCAGTCCCTCGACAGATTCCTACGAGCAGTACTTC
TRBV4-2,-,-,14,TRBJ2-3,CASSQAGAEDTQYF,TGTGCCAGCAGCCAAGCTGGGGCGGAAGATACGCAGTATTTT
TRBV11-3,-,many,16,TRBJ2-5,CASSLVWGREKETQYF,TGTGCCAGCAGCTTAGTTTGGGGGAGAGAGAAAGAGACCCAGTACTTC
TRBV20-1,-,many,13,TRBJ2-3,CSATAPGTDTQYF,TGCAGTGCAACAGCTCCGGGCACAGATACGCAGTATTTT
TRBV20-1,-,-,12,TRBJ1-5,CSATGEGEPQHF,TGCAGTGCTACGGGAGAAGGGGAACCCCAGCATTTT
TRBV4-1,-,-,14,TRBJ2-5,CASSQDWGEETQYF,TGCGCCAGCAGCCAAGATTGGGGGGAAGAGACCCAGTACTTC
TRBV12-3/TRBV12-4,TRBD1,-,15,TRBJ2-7,CASSSGQGGTYEQYF,TGTGCCAGCAGTTCCGGACAGGGGGGGACCTACGAGCAGTACTTC
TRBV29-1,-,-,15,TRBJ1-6,CSVEGRASYNSPLHF,TGCAGCGTTGAAGGACGGGCCTCCTATAATTCACCCCTCCACTTT
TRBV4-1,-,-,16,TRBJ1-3,CASSPRQVTSGNTIYF,TGCGCCAGCAGCCCCAGACAGGTGACCTCTGGAAACACCATATATTTT
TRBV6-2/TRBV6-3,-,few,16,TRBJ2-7,CASSSLGGQPYYEQYF,TGTGCCAGCAGTTCTCTCGGGGGACAGCCTTACTACGAGCAGTACTTC
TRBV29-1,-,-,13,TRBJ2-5,CSVDRGTHGTQYF,TGCAGCGTAGACCGGGGTACTCATGGGACCCAGTACTTC
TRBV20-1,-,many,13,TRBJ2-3,CSASDSRTDTQYF,TGCAGTGCTAGCGACAGTCGCACAGATACGCAGTATTTT
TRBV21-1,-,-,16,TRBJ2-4,CASVTALGIGKNIQYF,TGTGCCAGTGTCACCGCATTGGGGATAGGCAAAAACATTCAGTACTTC
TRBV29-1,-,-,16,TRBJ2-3,CSVVGGGGLVTDTQYF,TGCAGCGTCGTCGGAGGGGGGGGGTTAGTGACAGATACGCAGTATTTT
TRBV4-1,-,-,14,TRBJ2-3,CASRPGVSTDTQYF,TGCGCCAGCAGACCGGGGGTAAGCACAGATACGCAGTATTTT
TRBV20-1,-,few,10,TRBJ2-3,CSASVDTQYF,TGCAGTGCTAGTGTGGATACGCAGTATTTT
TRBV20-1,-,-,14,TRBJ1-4,CSARVRALSEKLFF,TGCAGTGCTAGAGTCAGGGCGCTTTCTGAAAAACTGTTTTTT
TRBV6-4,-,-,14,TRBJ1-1,CASSLELGRTEAFF,TGTGCCAGCAGCCTAGAACTAGGGCGAACTGAAGCTTTCTTT
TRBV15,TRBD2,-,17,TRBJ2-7,CATSRALLTSGEYEQYF,TGTGCCACCAGCAGAGCCTTATTGACTAGCGGGGAATACGAGCAGTACTTC
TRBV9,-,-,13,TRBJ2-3,CASSGHSYDTQYF,TGTGCCAGCAGCGGACATAGCTATGATACGCAGTATTTT
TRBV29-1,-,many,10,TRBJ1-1,CSVEGTEAFF,TGCAGCGTTGAGGGCACTGAAGCTTTCTTT
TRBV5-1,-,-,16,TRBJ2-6,CASSTRTGSGANVLTF,TGCGCCAGCAGCACCCGCACGGGATCTGGGGCCAACGTCCTGACTTTC
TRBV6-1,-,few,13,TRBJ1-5,CASSRESNQPQHF,TGTGCCAGCAGTAGAGAAAGCAATCAGCCCCAGCATTTT
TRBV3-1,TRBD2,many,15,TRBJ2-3,CASSGRGGRTDTQYF,TGTGCCAGCAGCGGGCGGGGGGGCAGGACAGATACGCAGTATTTT
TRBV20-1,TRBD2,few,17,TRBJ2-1,CSARDLSGVSSYNEQFF,TGCAGTGCTAGAGATCTAAGCGGGGTGTCGTCCTACAATGAGCAGTTCTTC
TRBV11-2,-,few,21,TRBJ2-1,CASSLYLWRTGRGNGSNEQFF,TGTGCCAGCAGCTTATATTTGTGGCGGACAGGGAGGGGGAACGGGAGCAATGAGCAGTTCTTC
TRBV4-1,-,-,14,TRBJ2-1,CASSRGSSYNEQFF,TGCGCCAGCAGCCGGGGGAGCTCCTACAATGAGCAGTTCTTC
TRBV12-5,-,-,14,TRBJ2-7,CASGLWGASYEQYF,TGTGCTAGTGGTTTATGGGGGGCTTCCTACGAGCAGTACTTC
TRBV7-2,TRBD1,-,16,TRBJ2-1,CASSYRDGTGGLEQFF,TGTGCCAGCAGCTACCGAGACGGGACAGGGGGCCTTGAGCAGTTCTTC
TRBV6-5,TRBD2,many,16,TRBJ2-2,CASSPGLAGDTGELFF,TGTGCCAGCAGTCCGGGACTAGCGGGAGACACCGGGGAGCTGTTTTTT
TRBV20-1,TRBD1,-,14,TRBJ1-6,CSARTDRDNSPLHF,TGCAGTGCTAGAACGGACAGGGATAATTCACCCCTCCACTTT
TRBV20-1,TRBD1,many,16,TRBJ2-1,CSARDPGQGQFNEQFF,TGCAGTGCTAGGGACCCGGGACAGGGGCAGTTCAATGAGCAGTTCTTC
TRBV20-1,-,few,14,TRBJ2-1,CSAGPVGPYNEQFF,TGCAGTGCTGGACCCGTAGGACCTTACAATGAGCAGTTCTTC
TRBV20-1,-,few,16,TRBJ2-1,CSALSVGARSYNEQFF,TGCAGTGCCCTTTCGGTGGGGGCCCGTTCCTACAATGAGCAGTTCTTC
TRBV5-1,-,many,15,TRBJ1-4,CASSLAGTTNEKLFF,TGCGCCAGCAGCTTGGCGGGGACAACTAATGAAAAACTGTTTTTT